The 5 T cell receptor beta chains presented below share a single source sample, sequenced in a study of CD8 T cells in ankylosing spondylitis (TCRdb year 2017). The library relied on 5' RACE. TCRdb names Illumina HiSeq 2500 as the instrument used. The raw public reads went through TCRdb reprocessing: fastp at Q25, MiXCR clone calling, in-frame beta chains kept. Rows are unified per CDR3 protein, each entry keeping the most common DNA and genes. Within this sample are roughly 120,000 distinct CDR3 sequences, with roughly 15% of them counted one time only. In total, the top ten clones hold under 3% of the sample. Sequencing was carried out using blood, either unsorted or a sorted T cell fraction (not recorded which). All receptors derive from a female donor with ankylosing spondylitis or in good health (not recorded which).

This clonotype was detected only a few times. V and J are TRBV5-1 and TRBJ1-1, with TRBD1 matching 7 bases. V was clipped by 4 bases and J by 7 bases; unmatched bases: 7. There are 13 residues in the CDR3. Germline V gene data show CDR1 as SGHRS and CDR2 as YFSETQ. CDR3 coding DNA: TGCGCCAGCAGCGAACCGGGACAGCGTGAAGCTTTCTTT. Protein product: CASSEPGQREAFF.

The sample holds many counts of this clonotype. The CDR3 here is CASSRRTENTEAFF. The CDR3 nucleotides read TGTGCCAGCAGCCGCCGGACAGAGAACACTGAAGCTTTCTTT. The chain employs TRBV7-9 and TRBJ1-1; tentative D call: TRBD1 (6 bases). The germline V and J ends were trimmed by 5 bases and 1 base, with 11 bases remaining between them. Germline CDR1 is SEHNR and CDR2 is FQNEAQ (reference sequence). The CDR3 has 14 amino acids.

This clonotype has more than one count but fewer than ten. The chain carries TRBV27 and TRBJ2-3; D ambiguous. CDR1 MNHEY and CDR2 SMNVEV come from the germline V gene (reference sequence). V was cut by 7 bases and J by 2 bases, with 10 bases left in between. There are 13 residues in the CDR3. CDR3 region: CASKEGPTDTQYF. CDR3 sequence (DNA): TGTGCCAGCAAAGAAGGACCCACAGATACGCAGTATTTT.

This clonotype was counted between two and nine times. The chain carries TRBV4-1 and TRBJ2-2; 11 bases align to TRBD2. The CDR3 has 16 amino acids. Germline V gene lookup returns CDR1 MGHRA and CDR2 YSYEKL. The V gene end was trimmed by 1 base and the J gene end by 4 bases; junction bases not matched to a gene: 2. Here the CDR3 DNA reads TGCGCCAGCAGCCAAGTCGGACTAGCGGGCACCGGGGAGCTGTTTTTT. Encoded protein: CASSQVGLAGTGELFF.

The rearrangement uses TRBV12-3 or TRBV12-4 and TRBJ2-1; D is ambiguous. Trimming took 7 bases from V and 0 from J, leaving 13 bases between them. This CDR3 is built from 15 residues. This CDR3 reads CASTPGVSSYNEQFF. As DNA, the CDR3 is TGTGCCAGCACCCCCGGCGTTAGCTCCTACAATGAGCAGTTCTTC.